Each of the 21 T cell receptor beta chains below was sequenced from the same sample in a study of T-cell memory formation after mild COVID-19. From the 5' RACE reads, TCRdb called clonotypes with MiXCR, one entry per CDR3 protein. Among about 210,000 distinct CDR3 sequences listed, around 30% were seen once. Sequencing was performed on PBMCs or a T cell subset sorted from them (not recorded which). All receptors derive from an adult woman who had mild COVID-19 (a few samples of this study predate the infection). Cell type and time point are not known.

The chain uses TRBV24-1 and TRBJ2-5; D possibly uses TRBD1 or TRBD2 (5 bases each). The CDR3 is made up of 14 amino acids. Germline CDR1 is KGHDR and CDR2 is SFDVKD. V lost 3 bases to trimming and J lost 3 bases, with 10 bases between them. CDR3 sequence (DNA): TGTGCCACCAGTGATCCGAGAGGGGAAGAGACCCAGTACTTC. Amino acid sequence: CATSDPRGEETQYF.

This clonotype has only one observation. The V call is TRBV7-6, the J call TRBJ1-5; 8 bases line up with TRBD1. There are 16 residues in the CDR3. Germline V gives CDR1 SGHVS, CDR2 FNYEAQ. The V segment lost 4 bases and the J segment 1 base; nucleotides outside the gene matches: 6. Written as DNA, the CDR3 is TGTGCCAGCAGCTCCGGACAGGGAGGAAGCAATCAGCCCCAGCATTTT. It codes for CASSSGQGGSNQPQHF.

In this sample, this clonotype turned up a few times. The V call is TRBV7-2, the J call TRBJ2-5, with a tentative D call TRBD2 (6 bases). Germline assignment: CDR1 SGHTA and CDR2 FQGNSA. The ends were cut back, 5 bases at V and 4 bases at J, with 11 bases in the middle. This CDR3 has 13 amino acids. The CDR3 DNA reads TGTGCCAGCAGCCCCCGGAGGGCAGAGACCCAGTACTTC. It yields the protein CASSPRRAETQYF.

The chain recombines TRBV10-3 with TRBJ2-1; D is tentatively TRBD1 or TRBD2 (7 bases each). Between the trimmed V and J ends, which lost 4 bases and 0 bases, there was a span of 13 bases. This CDR3 contains 16 residues. From germline, CDR1 is ENHRY and CDR2 SYGVKD. The CDR3 nucleotides are TGTGCCATCAGTGGAGGGGGCGGGAGCTCCTACAATGAGCAGTTCTTC. Translating gives CAISGGGGSSYNEQFF.

This clonotype was observed a handful of times. This CDR3 reads CASSPYHQGTDTQYF. The CDR3, as DNA: TGTGCCAGTAGTCCATACCACCAGGGGACAGATACGCAGTATTTT. The gene calls are TRBV19 and TRBJ2-3, with a possible D match to TRBD1 (6 bases). Germline-derived CDR1 and CDR2 are LNHDA and SQIVND (reference sequence). V dropped 5 bases and J dropped 3 bases, with 15 bases sitting between them. The CDR3 extends over 15 amino acids.

CDR3 bases: TGTGCCAGCAGCTTGACGACCAGCTCTGGGGCCAACGTCCTGACTTTC. It encodes CASSLTTSSGANVLTF. J is TRBJ2-6 and V is TRBV7-3, with unresolved D. This CDR3 spans 16 amino acids. Trimming left V 3 bases short and J 0 bases short, with 9 bases between. From germline, CDR1 is SGHTA and CDR2 FQGTGA.

The V gene is TRBV20-1, the J gene TRBJ2-7, with 12 bases aligning to TRBD2. Losses at the gene ends were 0 bases for V and 3 bases for J; bases not matched to a gene: 3. Germline-derived CDR1 and CDR2 are DFQATT and SNEGSKA (reference sequence). The CDR3 covers 15 residues. The CDR3 DNA sequence: TGCAGTGCTAGAGACCTAGCGGGAGGGAACTACGAGCAGTACTTC. This gives the protein CSARDLAGGNYEQYF.

Comment on this clonotype: No DNA is shown, since the ends of the CDR3 on it are uncertain; the CDR3 is the one TCRdb lists. V and J are TRBV7-5 and TRBJ2-4; TRBD2, the D gene given by the table, was not confirmed from the DNA. TRBV7-5 counts as a pseudogene. The CDR3 comprises 17 residues, both ends counted. CDR3 sequence reads: CISVPEPARSGGHIQYF.

In this sample, this clonotype turned up a few times. This chain joins TRBV9 and TRBJ2-2, with TRBD1 as a possible D gene (6 bases). The CDR3 is 16 residues long. Trimming left V 5 bases short and J 0 bases short, with 14 bases between. Germline loops: CDR1 SGDLS, CDR2 YYNGEE. The CDR3 coding sequence is TGTGCCAGCAGAGGGGCAGGGGCTACGAACACCGGGGAGCTGTTTTTT. It is translated as CASRGAGATNTGELFF.

This rearrangement joins TRBV9 to TRBJ1-6; D not resolved. Trimming left V 0 bases short and J 6 bases short, with 4 bases between. Germline V gene data show CDR1 as SGDLS and CDR2 as YYNGEE. The CDR3 has 13 amino acids. CDR3 amino acids: CASSVESNSPLHF. CDR3 coding DNA: TGTGCCAGCAGCGTAGAGTCTAATTCACCCCTCCACTTT.

This clonotype was seen more than once but under ten times. V usage is TRBV7-3 and J usage is TRBJ1-2, with D perhaps TRBD1 (5 bases). The V gene's germline CDR1 is SGHTA and CDR2 FQGTGA. V was shortened by 5 bases and J by 0 bases, with 10 bases between the two germline ends. The CDR3 contains 14 residues. CDR3 coding DNA: TGTGCCAGCAGCGAGGGACCAACTAACTATGGCTACACCTTC. Translating it yields CASSEGPTNYGYTF.

This clonotype was observed at least ten times. The chain employs TRBV7-8 and TRBJ2-3; D possibly uses TRBD1 or TRBD2 (6 bases each). Trimming removed 4 bases from V and 5 bases from J, with 22 bases in between. This CDR3 is 17 amino acids long. From germline, CDR1 is SGHVS and CDR2 FQNEAQ. For the CDR3, the DNA is TGTGCCAGCAGCTCCGACGGGGGCCCCCGAGAAGAAGATACGCAGTATTTT. Protein: CASSSDGGPREEDTQYF. Full variable domain (outside the CDR3, taken from reference TRBV7-8 and TRBJ2-3): GAGVSQSPRYKVAKRGQDVALRCDPISGHVSLFWYQQALGQGPEFLTYFQNEAQLDKSGLPSDRFFAERPEGSVSTLKIQRTQQEDSAVYLCASSSDGGPREEDTQYFGPGTRLTVL.

V usage is TRBV29-1 and J usage is TRBJ2-1, with 8 positions matching TRBD2. The CDR3 is 17 residues long. The trim removed 3 bases at V and 3 bases at J, leaving 13 bases unmatched. Germline CDR1 is SQVTM and CDR2 is ANQGSEA. The chain's CDR3 is CSVEGGSGRAIYNEQFF. As DNA, the CDR3 is TGCAGCGTTGAGGGGGGGAGCGGGAGAGCTATCTACAATGAGCAGTTCTTC.

There are a few counts of this clonotype. The chain joins TRBV27 to TRBJ1-1; D remains unclear. Germline V gives CDR1 MNHEY, CDR2 SMNVEV (reference sequence). The V end lost 4 bases, the J end lost 0 bases, and 6 bases lay between the germline ends. This CDR3 comprises 13 residues. The CDR3 protein is CASSSQVNTEAFF. CDR3 in DNA: TGTGCCAGCAGTTCTCAGGTGAACACTGAAGCTTTCTTT.

This clonotype was detected only a few times. The chain joins TRBV20-1 to TRBJ2-5, with D perhaps TRBD1 or TRBD2 (5 bases each). Germline CDR1 reads DFQATT; CDR2 reads SNEGSKA (reference sequence). V was clipped by 2 bases and J by 2 bases, with 9 bases between them. The CDR3 sequence is 13 residues long. CDR3 sequence (DNA): TGCAGTGCTAGATCGGGACGGCAAGAGACCCAGTACTTC. Amino acids: CSARSGRQETQYF.

The J gene is TRBJ2-7, the V gene TRBV12-3 or TRBV12-4; D not certain. CDR3 length: 13 amino acids. V was clipped by 6 bases and J by 0 bases, with 9 bases between them. The CDR3 sequence: CASRGLSSYEQYF. In DNA form, the CDR3 reads TGTGCCAGCAGGGGGTTATCCTCCTACGAGCAGTACTTC.

The CDR3 region is CSARVSESSYNSPLHF. The CDR3 region has the DNA TGCAGTGCTAGGGTTTCAGAGAGCTCCTATAATTCACCCCTCCACTTT. The chain links TRBV20-1 to TRBJ1-6; D is unclear. CDR1 and CDR2 from the germline V gene are DFQATT and SNEGSKA (reference sequence). Trimming shortened V by 3 bases and J by 0 bases, and 12 bases separated the two germline ends. The CDR3 spans 16 residues.

In this sample, this clonotype turned up many times. V usage is TRBV6-5 and J usage is TRBJ2-5, with a possible D match to TRBD2 (5 bases). In germline, CDR1 is MNHEY, CDR2 SVGAGI. Trimming shortened V by 6 bases and J by 2 bases, and 13 bases separated the two germline ends. The CDR3 loop spans 14 amino acids. The CDR3 loop is CASRGLRSQETQYF. CDR3 coding DNA: TGTGCCAGCAGAGGACTCAGGAGTCAAGAGACCCAGTACTTC.

The rearrangement uses TRBV15 and TRBJ1-1; possibly TRBD1 for D (5 bases). The ends were cut back, 0 bases at V and 5 bases at J, with 10 bases in the middle. CDR3 length: 14 amino acids. In germline, CDR1 is LNHNV, CDR2 YYDKDF (reference sequence). This chain's CDR3 is CATSRDRAGTEAFF. The CDR3 bases are TGTGCCACCAGCAGAGACAGGGCTGGGACTGAAGCTTTCTTT.

The CDR3 coding sequence is TGTGCCAGCAGTTACTCGGGACAGCTGAACACTGAAGCTTTCTTT. It codes for CASSYSGQLNTEAFF. The chain employs TRBV6-2 or TRBV6-3 and TRBJ1-1; 7 nucleotides align to TRBD1. The CDR3 runs 15 residues. Germline V gene data show CDR1 as MNHEY and CDR2 as SVGEGT. With V trimmed by 0 bases and J by 0 bases, 1 base remained unmatched.

This clonotype showed up just a few times. The V gene is TRBV12-3 or TRBV12-4, the J gene TRBJ1-1; D might be TRBD1 (5 bases). This CDR3 comprises 14 residues. V lost 7 bases to trimming and J lost 1 base, with 13 bases between them. The CDR3 bases are TGTGCCAGCAACGCAGGGATTGGGAACACTGAAGCTTTCTTT. It encodes CASNAGIGNTEAFF.